These T cell receptor beta chains were read from a single sample in a study of blood T cell repertoires in COVID-19. Repertoires were generated with immunoSEQ multiplex PCR, while TCRdb's copy carries only in-frame clones and drops some. The sample shows 100,000 to 150,000 clones, roughly 72% of them seen only once. Sequenced: peripheral blood. The receptors stem from a man aged 80 or over with COVID-19, enrolled during active disease. Both conserved end residues are part of each CDR3. A D gene is named only where the DNA matches it firmly. Clone size appears in some rows only: once, few, many, or a class for an expanded clone.

TRBV9,TRBJ1-1,-,-,15,TGTGCCAGCAGCGGGGAGGGGCGCATGAACACTGAAGCTTTCTTT,CASSGEGRMNTEAFF
TRBV7-7,TRBJ2-1,-,TRBD1,16,TGTGCTAGCAGCTTAGGGGGCTCGGGCTCCTACAATGAGCAGTTCTTC,CASSLGGSGSYNEQFF
TRBV9,TRBJ1-1,-,TRBD1,15,TGTGCCAGCAGCTCTCCCGGGACAGGGGACTCTGAAGCTTTCTTT,CASSSPGTGDSEAFF
TRBV19,TRBJ2-1,few,TRBD2,18,TGTGCCAGTAGTATGACTAGCGGGAGGACGCTCTACAGTGGTGAGCAGTTCTTC,CASSMTSGRTLYSGEQFF
TRBV28,TRBJ1-5,-,-,14,TGTGCCAGCAGTTTAGGGACAACTCATCAGCCCCAGCATTTT,CASSLGTTHQPQHF
TRBV12-5,TRBJ1-1,-,TRBD1,17,TGTGCTAGTGCGGAGGGACAGGGGTTGAATATGAACACTGAAGCTTTCTTT,CASAEGQGLNMNTEAFF
TRBV2,TRBJ2-3,-,TRBD2,14,TGTGCCAGCAGTTGGGGGACTACAACAGATACGCAGTATTTT,CASSWGTTTDTQYF
TRBV12-5,TRBJ2-1,-,TRBD1,16,TGTGCTAGTGGTTTGGTTGCTGGACAGGGACGCAATGAGCAGTTCTTC,CASGLVAGQGRNEQFF
TRBV5-1,TRBJ1-2,-,TRBD1,14,TGCGCCAGCAGCTGGACAGGGGGCGGCGATGGCTACACCTTC,CASSWTGGGDGYTF
TRBV4-3,TRBJ1-5,-,-,15,TGCGCCAGCAGCCTTTCTACAGGGAGCAATCAGCCCCAGCATTTT,CASSLSTGSNQPQHF
TRBV18,TRBJ2-1,-,TRBD2,16,TGTGCCAGCTCACCAAGTGGGTCCAGCGGGAGGCATGAGCAGTTCTTC,CASSPSGSSGRHEQFF
TRBV24-1,TRBJ2-1,-,-,13,TGTGCCACCAGCCACATAGAGGGAGGTGAGCAGTTCTTC,CATSHIEGGEQFF
TRBV5-1,TRBJ2-1,-,-,16,TGCGCCAGCAGCTTGGTCCCACTGAGAGGGTACAATGAGCAGTTCTTC,CASSLVPLRGYNEQFF
TRBV28,TRBJ1-4,-,TRBD1,16,TGTGCCAGCAGCCTAACCCTACAGGGGGCTCATGAAAAACTGTTTTTT,CASSLTLQGAHEKLFF
TRBV7-3,TRBJ1-2,-,TRBD1,14,TGTGCCAGCAGTTCATCAGGGGGCGGCTATGGCTACACCTTC,CASSSSGGGYGYTF
TRBV28,TRBJ1-2,-,TRBD1,18,TGTGCCAGCAGTTTTAATTGGGACAGGGGGCTGGCTAACTATGGCTACACCTTC,CASSFNWDRGLANYGYTF
TRBV9,TRBJ1-1,-,TRBD1,13,TGTGCCAGCAGCAGCGCTCACAGGGGGTCGGCTTTCTTT,CASSSAHRGSAFF
TRBV25-1,TRBJ1-6,-,-,12,TGTGCCAGCCATACAGGGAGGGGACACCTCCACTTT,CASHTGRGHLHF
TRBV4-3,TRBJ2-1,few,TRBD2,16,TGCGCCAGCAGCCGTAGCCTAGCGGGAGCGACCAATGAGCAGTTCTTC,CASSRSLAGATNEQFF
TRBV4-1,TRBJ2-3,few,-,15,TGCGCCAGCAGCCAAGAGCCGGGGAGCACAGATACGCAGTATTTT,CASSQEPGSTDTQYF
TRBV28,TRBJ2-6,-,-,14,TGTGCCAGCAGACAGGGTTCCGGGGCCAACGTCCTGACTTTC,CASRQGSGANVLTF
TRBV9,TRBJ2-2,-,TRBD2,17,TGTGCCAGCAGCGATAGCCGGGGGGGCGCGAACACCGGGGAGCTGTTTTTT,CASSDSRGGANTGELFF
TRBV9,TRBJ2-3,-,-,14,TGTGCCAGCAGCCCCCAGGGGGGAGCAGATACGCAGTATTTT,CASSPQGGADTQYF
TRBV29-1,TRBJ1-1,-,TRBD1,13,TGCAGCGCTTATACAGGGGGCAGGACTGAAGCTTTCTTT,CSAYTGGRTEAFF
TRBV29-1,TRBJ2-7,-,-,11,TGCAGCGTTGAAGATGCAGGTGAGCAGTACTTC,CSVEDAGEQYF
TRBV7-3,TRBJ2-2,few,TRBD2,16,TGTGCCAGCAGCTTAAGTCTACCGGGAGGGATCGGGGAGCTGTTTTTT,CASSLSLPGGIGELFF
TRBV6-5,TRBJ2-5,-,TRBD1,12,TGTGCCAGCAAAACAGGGGAAGAGACCCAGTACTTC,CASKTGEETQYF
TRBV7-2,TRBJ2-7,-,TRBD2,18,TGTGCCAGCGGGGGGAGGCGGACTAGCGGGAGGGGTTCCTACGAGCAGTACTTC,CASGGRRTSGRGSYEQYF
TRBV5-5,TRBJ1-2,-,-,15,TGTGCCAGCAGCTTGAGTACATCCTTCGGGAATGGCTACACCTTC,CASSLSTSFGNGYTF
TRBV4-3,TRBJ2-5,-,TRBD1,15,TGCGCCAGCAGCCACCGACAGGGGCCGGGGGAGACCCAGTACTTC,CASSHRQGPGETQYF
TRBV24-1,TRBJ1-6,-,-,14,TGTGCCACCAGTGCGAGCTCCTATAATTCACCCCTCCACTTT,CATSASSYNSPLHF
TRBV28,TRBJ1-5,-,-,14,TGTGCCAGCAGTTTACAGGGGAAGGGGTCTCCCCAGCATTTT,CASSLQGKGSPQHF
TRBV7-8,TRBJ2-1,-,-,13,TGTGCCAGCAGCTGGGAGCGCGAGCTTGAGCAGTTCTTC,CASSWERELEQFF
TRBV5-4,TRBJ2-3,-,-,15,TGTGCCAGCAGTACCTGGATAGCTGGGGGGGATACGCAGTATTTT,CASSTWIAGGDTQYF
TRBV19,TRBJ2-2,-,-,14,TGTGCCAGTAGTCCAGCGGAGAACACCGGGGAGCTGTTTTTT,CASSPAENTGELFF
TRBV4-1,TRBJ2-3,-,TRBD2,17,TGCGCCAGCAGCCAAGAGTTAGCGGGAGAAGGGTCAGATACGCAGTATTTT,CASSQELAGEGSDTQYF
TRBV28,TRBJ1-6,few,-,13,TGTGCCAGCACACAGGAGAACAATTCACCCCTCCACTTT,CASTQENNSPLHF
TRBV28,TRBJ2-7,few,TRBD1,14,TGTGCCAGCAGTCCCCTCAGGGGGTTCTACGAGCAGTACTTC,CASSPLRGFYEQYF